Following are 12 T cell receptor beta chains from one sample sequenced in a study of CD8+ T cells in alopecia areata. RNA, once extracted, was reverse transcribed into cDNA for use as the sequencing template. Sequencing was performed with immunoSEQ multiplex PCR; in TCRdb, only in-frame clones are kept and a portion is missing. The repertoire holds about 120,000 clones, with 50% to 55% as singletons. The treatment: oral pan-JAK inhibitor, 5-10 mg twice daily. Material: CD4+ T cells sorted from blood, obtained at week 4, from a patient treated with tofacitinib. The receptor source for this set is a human donor with alopecia areata.

V gene TRBV5-1 combines with J gene TRBJ1-2; 7 bases agree with TRBD1. The V gene's germline CDR1 is SGHRS and CDR2 YFSETQ. The CDR3 covers 14 residues. V was clipped by 2 bases and J by 2 bases; unmatched bases: 3. The CDR3, as DNA: TGCGCCAGCAGCTTCCAGACAGGGAACTATGGCTACACCTTC. Translation gives CASSFQTGNYGYTF.

The chain employs TRBV28 and TRBJ2-5; D ambiguous. V lost 2 bases and J 6 bases, leaving 19 bases between the germline ends. Per germline, CDR1 MDHEN and CDR2 SYDVKM. This CDR3 has 16 amino acids. The CDR3 region is CASSLGILGWMKTQYF. Written as DNA, the CDR3 is TGTGCCAGCAGTTTAGGGATCCTGGGATGGATGAAGACCCAGTACTTC.

This sequence joins TRBV4-1 and TRBJ1-2, with unresolved D. From germline, CDR1 is MGHRA and CDR2 YSYEKL. The length of the CDR3 is 14 residues. Trimming removed 0 bases at V and 4 bases at J, with 9 bases between. DNA for the CDR3: TGCGCCAGCAGCCAAGAACCCGGCGTCTATGGCTACACCTTC. Translating it yields CASSQEPGVYGYTF.

The V gene is TRBV29-1, the J gene TRBJ2-5, with TRBD1 matching over 8 bases. The CDR3 consists of 12 residues. Germline values: CDR1 SQVTM, CDR2 ANQGSEA. The V gene end was trimmed by 3 bases and the J gene end by 5 bases; junction bases not matched to a gene: 2. Written as DNA, the CDR3 is TGCAGCGTTGACAGGGGGCCGGAGACCCAGTACTTC. Its protein is CSVDRGPETQYF.

V is TRBV30 and J is TRBJ1-5, with 7 bases fitting TRBD1. The CDR3 covers 13 residues. Germline values: CDR1 GTSNPN, CDR2 SVGIG (reference sequence). V shed 2 bases, J shed 7 bases, and the junction held 5 bases outside the gene matches. DNA of the CDR3: TGTGCCTGGAGTAGCGACAGGGTCCAGCCCCAGCATTTT. It is translated as CAWSSDRVQPQHF.

The genes are TRBV9 and TRBJ1-2; D may be TRBD1 (5 bases). V lost 0 bases and J lost 4, with 7 bases in between. The V gene's germline CDR1 is SGDLS and CDR2 YYNGEE. This CDR3 spans 13 amino acids. Written as DNA, the CDR3 is TGTGCCAGCAGCGTAGCGCAGGGCTATGGCTACACCTTC. Encoded protein: CASSVAQGYGYTF.

The rearrangement uses TRBV25-1 and TRBJ1-6; D possibly corresponds to TRBD1 (5 bases). Germline V lookup: CDR1 MGHDK, CDR2 SYGVNS. The length of the CDR3 is 15 residues. V lost 7 bases and J lost 4, with 14 bases in between. The CDR3 coding sequence is TGTGCCAGCACCCCCCTCGACAGTTATAATTCACCCCTCCACTTT. This encodes CASTPLDSYNSPLHF.

This clone was picked up a small number of times. J is TRBJ2-5 and V is TRBV29-1; D may correspond to TRBD1 or TRBD2 (6 bases each). Per germline, CDR1 SQVTM and CDR2 ANQGSEA. V was clipped by 4 bases and J by 3 bases, with 9 bases between them. This CDR3 has 12 amino acids. The CDR3 sequence is CSVGGAKETQYF. For the CDR3, the DNA is TGCAGCGTTGGGGGGGCGAAAGAGACCCAGTACTTC.

This clone was recorded a few times. The chain carries TRBV30 and TRBJ1-5; D not resolved. This CDR3 is 13 amino acids long. Germline V gene sequence: CDR1 GTSNPN, CDR2 SVGIG (reference sequence). V gave up 0 bases and J gave up 7 bases, with 10 bases separating them. DNA for the CDR3: TGTGCCTGGAGTGTCCAGGTTGAGCAGCCCCAGCATTTT. This sequence encodes CAWSVQVEQPQHF.

The rearrangement joins TRBV30 to TRBJ2-7; possibly TRBD1 or TRBD2 for D (5 bases each). CDR1 GTSNPN and CDR2 SVGIG come from the germline V gene (reference sequence). The CDR3 runs 13 residues. The V and J ends lost 1 base and 12 bases respectively, with 19 bases between them. For the CDR3, the DNA is TGTGCCTGGAGTGCCACCGGGACCGCAGATTGGTACTTC. This gives the protein CAWSATGTADWYF.

The chain has TRBV29-1 and TRBJ2-7; no firm D call. Germline CDR1 and CDR2: SQVTM and ANQGSEA. This CDR3 is 12 amino acids long. V lost 2 bases, J lost 2 bases, and 7 bases lay in between. The CDR3 coding sequence is TGCAGCGTTGAAAAGGCAACCTACGAGCAGTACTTC. Protein product: CSVEKATYEQYF.

The table lists this clone with a few counts. V is TRBV9 and J is TRBJ2-5; no clear D. The CDR3 spans 14 residues. The V end lost 3 bases, the J end lost 0 bases, and 9 bases lay between the germline ends. CDR1 SGDLS and CDR2 YYNGEE come from the germline V gene. This chain's CDR3 is CASSGYVDQETQYF. CDR3 DNA: TGTGCCAGCAGCGGGTATGTGGACCAAGAGACCCAGTACTTC.